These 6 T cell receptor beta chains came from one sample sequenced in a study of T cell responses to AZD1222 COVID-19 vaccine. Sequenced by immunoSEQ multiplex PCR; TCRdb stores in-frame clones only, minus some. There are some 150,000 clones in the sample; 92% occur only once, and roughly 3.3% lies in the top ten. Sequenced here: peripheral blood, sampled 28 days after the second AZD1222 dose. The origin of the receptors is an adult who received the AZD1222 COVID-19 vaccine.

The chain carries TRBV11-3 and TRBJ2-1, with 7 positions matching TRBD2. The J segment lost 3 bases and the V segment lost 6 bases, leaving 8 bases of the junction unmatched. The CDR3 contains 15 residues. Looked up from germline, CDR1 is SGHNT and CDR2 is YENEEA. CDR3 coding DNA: TGTGCCAGCAGTCTCGGAGGCGGGAGCTACAATGAGCAGTTCTTC. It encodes CASSLGGGSYNEQFF. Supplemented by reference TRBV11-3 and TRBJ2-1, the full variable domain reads EAGVVQSPRYKIIEKKQPVAFWCNPISGHNTLYWYLQNLGQGPELLIRYENEEAVDDSQLPKDRFSAERLKGVDSTLKIQPAELGDSAVYLCASSLGGGSYNEQFFGPGTRLTVL.

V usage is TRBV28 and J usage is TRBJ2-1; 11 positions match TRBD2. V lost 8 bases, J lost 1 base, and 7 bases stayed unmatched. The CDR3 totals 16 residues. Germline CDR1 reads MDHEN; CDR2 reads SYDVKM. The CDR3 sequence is CASCPGTSGSYNEQFF. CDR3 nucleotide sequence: TGTGCCAGCTGCCCCGGGACTAGCGGTTCCTACAATGAGCAGTTCTTC.

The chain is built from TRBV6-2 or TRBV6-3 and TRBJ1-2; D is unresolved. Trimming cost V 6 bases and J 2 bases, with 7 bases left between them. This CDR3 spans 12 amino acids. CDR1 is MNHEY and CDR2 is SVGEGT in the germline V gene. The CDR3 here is CASSQINYGYTF. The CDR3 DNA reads TGTGCCAGCAGCCAAATAAACTATGGCTACACCTTC.

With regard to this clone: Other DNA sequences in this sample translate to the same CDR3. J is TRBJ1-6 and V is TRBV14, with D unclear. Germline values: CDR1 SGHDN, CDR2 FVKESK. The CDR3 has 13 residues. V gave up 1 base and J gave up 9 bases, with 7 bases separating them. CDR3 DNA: TGTGCCAGCAGCCAAGTTTGGGGTTCACCCCTCCACTTT. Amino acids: CASSQVWGSPLHF. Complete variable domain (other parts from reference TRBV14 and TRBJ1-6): EAGVTQFPSHSVIEKGQTVTLRCDPISGHDNLYWYRRVMGKEIKFLLHFVKESKQDESGMPNNRFLAERTGGTYSTLKVQPAELEDSGVYFCASSQVWGSPLHFGNGTRLTVT.

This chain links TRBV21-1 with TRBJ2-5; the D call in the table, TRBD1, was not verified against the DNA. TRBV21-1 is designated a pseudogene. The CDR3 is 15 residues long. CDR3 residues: CASKELGQGKETQYF. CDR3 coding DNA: TGTGCCAGCAAGGAACTGGGACAGGGGAAAGAGACCCAGTACTTC.

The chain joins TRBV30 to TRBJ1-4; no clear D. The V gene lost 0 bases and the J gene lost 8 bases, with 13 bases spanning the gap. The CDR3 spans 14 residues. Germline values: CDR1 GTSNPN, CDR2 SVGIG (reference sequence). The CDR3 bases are TGTGCCTGGAGTGTATGGAGGACCCGAGAAAAACTGTTTTTT. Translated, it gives CAWSVWRTREKLFF.